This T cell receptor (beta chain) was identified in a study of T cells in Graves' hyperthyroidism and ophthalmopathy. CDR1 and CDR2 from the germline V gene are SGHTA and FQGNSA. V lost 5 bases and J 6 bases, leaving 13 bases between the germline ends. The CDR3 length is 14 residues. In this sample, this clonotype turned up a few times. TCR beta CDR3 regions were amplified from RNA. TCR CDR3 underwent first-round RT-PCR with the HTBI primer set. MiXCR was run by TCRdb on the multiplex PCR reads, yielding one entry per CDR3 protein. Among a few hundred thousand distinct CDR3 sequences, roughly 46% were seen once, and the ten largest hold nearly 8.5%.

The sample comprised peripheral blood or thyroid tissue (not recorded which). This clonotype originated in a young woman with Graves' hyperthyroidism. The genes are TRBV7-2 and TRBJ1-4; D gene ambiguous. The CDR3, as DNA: TGTGCCAGCAGCCAAGTTCAGTCATATGAAAAACTGTTTTTT. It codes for CASSQVQSYEKLFF.